This T cell receptor beta chain was recorded in a study of radiotherapy plus CTLA-4 blockade in lung cancer. Study-wide points: In blood, TCR clones derived from the tumor expanded after radiotherapy plus ipilimumab.

Sequencing used immunoSEQ multiplex PCR; TCRdb keeps in-frame clones, though not all of them. The profile shows around 80,000 clones, 70% to 80% of them singletons. Comment on this clone: Its antigen is currently unknown.

V was shortened by 6 bases and J by 9 bases, with 12 bases between the two germline ends. This CDR3 has 13 amino acids. Germline assignment: CDR1 SNHLY and CDR2 FYNNEI. The chain recombines TRBV2 with TRBJ1-6, with D possibly TRBD1 on 5 matching bases. The source of this sequence is a human donor with non-small cell lung cancer whose response to radiotherapy plus ipilimumab could not be evaluated. Here the sequenced sample was peripheral blood, taken from a patient treated with radiotherapy plus ipilimumab. The CDR3 DNA follows: TGTGCCAGCAGGTCGCAGGGAAGTTCACCCCTCCACTTT. Translating it yields CASRSQGSSPLHF.